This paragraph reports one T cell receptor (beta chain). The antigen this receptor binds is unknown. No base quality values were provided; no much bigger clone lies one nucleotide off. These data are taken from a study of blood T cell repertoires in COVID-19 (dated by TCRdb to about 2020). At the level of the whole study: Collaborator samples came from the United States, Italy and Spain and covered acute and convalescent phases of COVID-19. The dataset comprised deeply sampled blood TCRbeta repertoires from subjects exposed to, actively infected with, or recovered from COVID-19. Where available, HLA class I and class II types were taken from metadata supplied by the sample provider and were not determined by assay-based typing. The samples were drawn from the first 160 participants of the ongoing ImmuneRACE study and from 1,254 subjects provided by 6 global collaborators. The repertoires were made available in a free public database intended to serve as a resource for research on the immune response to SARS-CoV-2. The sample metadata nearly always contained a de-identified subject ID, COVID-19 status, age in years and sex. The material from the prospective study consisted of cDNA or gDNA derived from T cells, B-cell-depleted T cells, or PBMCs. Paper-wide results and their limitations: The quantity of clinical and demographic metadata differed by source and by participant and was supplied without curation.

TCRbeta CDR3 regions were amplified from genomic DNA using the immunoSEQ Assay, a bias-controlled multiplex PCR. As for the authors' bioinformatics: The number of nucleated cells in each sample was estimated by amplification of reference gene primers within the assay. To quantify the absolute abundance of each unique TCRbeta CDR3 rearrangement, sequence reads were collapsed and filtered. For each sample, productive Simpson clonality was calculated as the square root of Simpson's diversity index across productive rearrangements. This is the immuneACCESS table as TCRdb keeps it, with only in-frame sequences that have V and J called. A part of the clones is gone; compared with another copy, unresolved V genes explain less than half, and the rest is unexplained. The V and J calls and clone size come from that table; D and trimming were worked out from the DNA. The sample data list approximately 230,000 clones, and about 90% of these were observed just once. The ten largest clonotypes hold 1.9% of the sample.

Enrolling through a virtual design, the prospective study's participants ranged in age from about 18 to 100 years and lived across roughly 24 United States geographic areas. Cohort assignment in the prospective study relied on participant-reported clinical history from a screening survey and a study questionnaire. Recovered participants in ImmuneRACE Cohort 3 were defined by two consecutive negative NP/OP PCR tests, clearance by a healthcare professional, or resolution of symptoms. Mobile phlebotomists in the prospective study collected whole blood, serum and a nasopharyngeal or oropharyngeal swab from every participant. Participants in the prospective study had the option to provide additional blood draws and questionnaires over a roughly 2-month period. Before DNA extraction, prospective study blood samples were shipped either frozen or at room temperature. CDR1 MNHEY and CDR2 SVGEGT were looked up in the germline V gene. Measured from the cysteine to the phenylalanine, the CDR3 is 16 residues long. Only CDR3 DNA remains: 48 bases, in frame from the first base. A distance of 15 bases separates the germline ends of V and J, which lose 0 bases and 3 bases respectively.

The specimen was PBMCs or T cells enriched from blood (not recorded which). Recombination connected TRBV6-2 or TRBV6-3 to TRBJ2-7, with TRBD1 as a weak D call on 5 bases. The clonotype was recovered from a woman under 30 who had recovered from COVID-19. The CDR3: CASSYSAGKGLYEQYF. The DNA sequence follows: TGTGCCAGCAGTTACTCGGCAGGGAAGGGGCTCTACGAGCAGTACTTC.